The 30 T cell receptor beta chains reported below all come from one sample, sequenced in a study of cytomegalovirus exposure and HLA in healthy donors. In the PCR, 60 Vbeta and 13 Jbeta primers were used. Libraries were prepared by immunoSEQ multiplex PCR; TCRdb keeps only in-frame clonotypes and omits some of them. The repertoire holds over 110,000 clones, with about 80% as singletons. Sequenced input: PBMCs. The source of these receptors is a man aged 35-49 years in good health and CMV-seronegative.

The CDR3 bases are TGCGCCAGCAGCAGGGATAGAATGAACACTGAAGCTTTCTTT. It specifies CASSRDRMNTEAFF. J is TRBJ1-1 and V is TRBV10-1; D possibly corresponds to TRBD1 (5 bases). Trimming pared 6 bases from V and 0 bases from J, leaving 11 bases between. Per the germline V gene, CDR1 is WNHNN and CDR2 is SYGVQD (reference sequence). CDR3 length: 14 residues.

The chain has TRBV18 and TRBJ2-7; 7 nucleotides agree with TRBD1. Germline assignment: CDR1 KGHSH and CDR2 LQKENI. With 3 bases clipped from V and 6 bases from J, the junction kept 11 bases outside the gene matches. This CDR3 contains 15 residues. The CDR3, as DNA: TGTGCCAGCTCACCGCAGACAGGGAGAACTGGCGAGCAGTACTTC. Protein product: CASSPQTGRTGEQYF.

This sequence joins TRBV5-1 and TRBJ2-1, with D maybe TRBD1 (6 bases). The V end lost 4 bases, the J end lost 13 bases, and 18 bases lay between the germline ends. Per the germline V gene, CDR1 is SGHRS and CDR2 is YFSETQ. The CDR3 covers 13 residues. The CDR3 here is CASSREPGDGQFF. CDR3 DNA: TGCGCCAGCAGCCGGGAACCAGGGGACGGTCAGTTCTTC.

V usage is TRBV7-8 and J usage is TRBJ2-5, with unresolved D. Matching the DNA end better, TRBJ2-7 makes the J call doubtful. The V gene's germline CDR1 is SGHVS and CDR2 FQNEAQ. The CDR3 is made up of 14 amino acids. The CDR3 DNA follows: TGTGCCAGCAGCCGACCTACCTTGCGGAACGAGCAGTACTTC. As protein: CASSRPTLRNEQYF.

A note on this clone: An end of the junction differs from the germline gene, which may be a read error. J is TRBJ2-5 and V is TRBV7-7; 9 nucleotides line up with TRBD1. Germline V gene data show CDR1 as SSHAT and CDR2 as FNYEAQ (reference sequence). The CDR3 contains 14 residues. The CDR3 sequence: CASSPTGQGETQYF. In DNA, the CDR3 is TGTGCTAGCAGCCCAACAGGACAGGGGGAGACCCAGTACTTC.

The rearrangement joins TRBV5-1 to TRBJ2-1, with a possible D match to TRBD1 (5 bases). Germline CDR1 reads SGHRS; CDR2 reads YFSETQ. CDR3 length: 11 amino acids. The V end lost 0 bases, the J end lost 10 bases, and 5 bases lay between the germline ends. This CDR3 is CASSLEGEQFF. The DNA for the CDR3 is TGCGCCAGCAGCTTGGAGGGGGAGCAGTTCTTC.

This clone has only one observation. The CDR3 DNA is TGTGCCAGCAGCTTCCCCTTAGCTAGCACAGATACGCAGTATTTT. This encodes CASSFPLASTDTQYF. The chain recombines TRBV28 with TRBJ2-3; D ambiguous. The CDR3 covers 15 residues. The V and J ends lost 6 bases and 0 bases respectively, with 13 bases between them. Germline-derived CDR1 and CDR2 are MDHEN and SYDVKM. Together with reference TRBV28 and TRBJ2-3, the CDR3 gives the full variable domain: DVKVTQSSRYLVKRTGEKVFLECVQDMDHENMFWYRQDPGLGLRLIYFSYDVKMKEKGDIPEGYSVSREKKERFSLILESASTNQTSMYLCASSFPLASTDTQYFGPGTRLTVL.

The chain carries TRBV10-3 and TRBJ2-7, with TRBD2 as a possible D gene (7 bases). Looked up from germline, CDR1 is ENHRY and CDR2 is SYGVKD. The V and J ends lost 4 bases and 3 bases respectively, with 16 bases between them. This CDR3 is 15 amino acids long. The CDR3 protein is CAISAPAGADYEQYF. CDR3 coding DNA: TGTGCCATCAGTGCCCCGGCGGGGGCGGACTACGAGCAGTACTTC.

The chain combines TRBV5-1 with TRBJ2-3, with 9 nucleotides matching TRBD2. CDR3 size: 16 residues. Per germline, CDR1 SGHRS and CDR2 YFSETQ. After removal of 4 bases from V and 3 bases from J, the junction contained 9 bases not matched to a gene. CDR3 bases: TGCGCCAGCAGCGGGGGTAGCGGGGGAAGAACAGATACGCAGTATTTT. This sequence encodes CASSGGSGGRTDTQYF.

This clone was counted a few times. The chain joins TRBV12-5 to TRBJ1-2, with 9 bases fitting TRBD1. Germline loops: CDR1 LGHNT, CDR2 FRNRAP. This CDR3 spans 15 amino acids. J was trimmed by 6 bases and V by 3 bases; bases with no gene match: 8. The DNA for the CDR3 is TGTGCTAGTGGTTTCCGGGACAGGGAGATCCATGGCTACACCTTC. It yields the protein CASGFRDREIHGYTF. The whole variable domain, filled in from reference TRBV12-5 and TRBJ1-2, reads DARVTQTPRHKVTEMGQEVTMRCQPILGHNTVFWYRQTMMQGLELLAYFRNRAPLDDSGMPKDRFSAEMPDATLATLKIQPSEPRDSAVYFCASGFRDREIHGYTFGSGTRLTVV.

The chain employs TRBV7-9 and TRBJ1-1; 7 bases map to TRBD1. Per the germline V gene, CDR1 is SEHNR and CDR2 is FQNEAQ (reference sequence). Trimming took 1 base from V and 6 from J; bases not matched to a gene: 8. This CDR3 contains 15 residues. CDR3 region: CASSLDPGGKAEAFF. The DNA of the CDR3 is TGTGCCAGCAGCTTAGACCCAGGGGGAAAGGCTGAAGCTTTCTTT.

The chain's CDR3 is CASSLGVGTGGATNEKLFF. In DNA form, the CDR3 reads TGTGCCAGCAGCTTAGGGGTGGGGACAGGGGGAGCAACTAATGAAAAACTGTTTTTT. The chain recombines TRBV7-2 with TRBJ1-4, with 11 bases fitting TRBD1. The junction had 7 bases not matched to a gene; V was cut back by 1 base and J by 0 bases. The CDR3 sequence is 19 residues long. CDR1 SGHTA and CDR2 FQGNSA come from the germline V gene.

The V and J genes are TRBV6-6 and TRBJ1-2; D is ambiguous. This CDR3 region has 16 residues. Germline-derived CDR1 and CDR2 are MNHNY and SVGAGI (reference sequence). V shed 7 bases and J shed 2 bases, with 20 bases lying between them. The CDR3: CASNPIIGSENYGYTF. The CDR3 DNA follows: TGTGCCAGCAATCCCATTATCGGGAGCGAGAACTATGGCTACACCTTC.

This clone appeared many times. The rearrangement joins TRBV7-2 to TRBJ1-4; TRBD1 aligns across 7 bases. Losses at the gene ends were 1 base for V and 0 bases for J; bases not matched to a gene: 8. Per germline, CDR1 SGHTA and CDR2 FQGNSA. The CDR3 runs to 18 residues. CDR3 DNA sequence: TGTGCCAGCAGCTTAGGGACAGGCGAGCTAGCAACTAATGAAAAACTGTTTTTT. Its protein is CASSLGTGELATNEKLFF.

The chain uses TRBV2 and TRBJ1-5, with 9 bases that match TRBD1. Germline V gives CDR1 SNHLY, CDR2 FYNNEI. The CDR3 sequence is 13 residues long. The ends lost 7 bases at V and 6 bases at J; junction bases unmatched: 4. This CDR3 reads CASIGQGSQPQHF. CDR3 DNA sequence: TGTGCCAGCATTGGACAGGGGAGTCAGCCCCAGCATTTT.

CDR3: CASSQDQTGEAFF. The CDR3 DNA sequence: TGCGCCAGCAGCCAAGATCAGACAGGTGAAGCTTTCTTT. The gene calls are TRBV4-3 and TRBJ1-1, with D tentatively TRBD1 (6 bases). CDR1 and CDR2 (germline): LGHNA, YSLEER. V was shortened by 0 bases and J by 7 bases, with 9 bases between the two germline ends. CDR3 length equals 13 residues.

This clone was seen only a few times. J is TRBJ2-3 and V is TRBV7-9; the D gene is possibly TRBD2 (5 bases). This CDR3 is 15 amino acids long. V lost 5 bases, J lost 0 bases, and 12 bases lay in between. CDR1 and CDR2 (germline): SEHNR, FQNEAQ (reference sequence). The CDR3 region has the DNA TGTGCCAGCAGCCCCAAACGGAGGAGCACAGATACGCAGTATTTT. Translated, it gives CASSPKRRSTDTQYF.

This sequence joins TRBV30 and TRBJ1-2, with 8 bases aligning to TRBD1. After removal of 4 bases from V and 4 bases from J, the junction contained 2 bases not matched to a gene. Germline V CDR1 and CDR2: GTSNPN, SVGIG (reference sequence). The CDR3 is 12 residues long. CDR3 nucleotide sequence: TGTGCCTGGAACAGGGGGAGCTATGGCTACACCTTC. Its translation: CAWNRGSYGYTF.

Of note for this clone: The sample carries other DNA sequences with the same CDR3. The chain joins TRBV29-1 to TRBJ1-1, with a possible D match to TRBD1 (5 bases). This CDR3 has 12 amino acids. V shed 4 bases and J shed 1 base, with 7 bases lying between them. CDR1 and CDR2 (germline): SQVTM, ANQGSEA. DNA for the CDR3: TGCAGCGTTGTGCAGGGGAACACTGAAGCTTTCTTT. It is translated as CSVVQGNTEAFF.

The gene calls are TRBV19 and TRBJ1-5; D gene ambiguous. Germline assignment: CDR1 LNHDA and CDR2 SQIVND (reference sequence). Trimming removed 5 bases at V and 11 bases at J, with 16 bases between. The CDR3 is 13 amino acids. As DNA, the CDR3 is TGTGCCAGTAGTCCCCGGGTCCTCCAGACCCAGCATTTT. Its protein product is CASSPRVLQTQHF.

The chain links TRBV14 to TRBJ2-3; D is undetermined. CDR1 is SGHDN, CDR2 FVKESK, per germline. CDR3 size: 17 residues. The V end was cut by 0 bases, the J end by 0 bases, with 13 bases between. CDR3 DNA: TGTGCCAGCAGCCAAGATCGTGTTTTAACTAGCACAGATACGCAGTATTTT. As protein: CASSQDRVLTSTDTQYF.

CDR3 protein: CASTEGGIQPQHF. The CDR3 DNA follows: TGTGCCAGTACAGAGGGGGGGATTCAGCCCCAGCATTTT. This sequence joins TRBV19 and TRBJ1-5; D possibly corresponds to TRBD1 (6 bases). V lost 7 bases and J lost 6, with 13 bases in between. There are 13 residues in the CDR3. Germline loops: CDR1 LNHDA, CDR2 SQIVND (reference sequence).

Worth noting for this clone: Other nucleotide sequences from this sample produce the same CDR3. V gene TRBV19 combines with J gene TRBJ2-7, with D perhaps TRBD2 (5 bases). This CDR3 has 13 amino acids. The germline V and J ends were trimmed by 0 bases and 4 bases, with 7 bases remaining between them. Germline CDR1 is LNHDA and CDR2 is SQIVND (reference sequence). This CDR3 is CASSIEEGYEQYF. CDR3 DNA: TGTGCCAGTAGTATAGAAGAGGGTTACGAGCAGTACTTC.

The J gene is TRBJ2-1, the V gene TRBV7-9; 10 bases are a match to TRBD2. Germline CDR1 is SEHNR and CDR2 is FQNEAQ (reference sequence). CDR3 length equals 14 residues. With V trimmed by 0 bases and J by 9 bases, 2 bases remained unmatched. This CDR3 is CASSLASGGGEQFF. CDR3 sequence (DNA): TGTGCCAGCAGCTTAGCGAGCGGGGGGGGTGAGCAGTTCTTC.

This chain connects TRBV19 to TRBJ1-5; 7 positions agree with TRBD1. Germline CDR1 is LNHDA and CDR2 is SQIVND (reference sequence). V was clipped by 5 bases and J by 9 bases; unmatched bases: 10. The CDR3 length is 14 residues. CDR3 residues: CASSSGQVQRPQHF. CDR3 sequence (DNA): TGTGCCAGTAGTTCCGGACAGGTCCAAAGGCCCCAGCATTTT.

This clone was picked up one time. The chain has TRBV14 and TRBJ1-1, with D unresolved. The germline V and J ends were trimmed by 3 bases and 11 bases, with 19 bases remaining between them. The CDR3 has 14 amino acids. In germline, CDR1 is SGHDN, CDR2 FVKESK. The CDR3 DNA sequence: TGTGCCAGCAGCCACCCGACAAGCTCGAGGGAGGCTTTCTTT. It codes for CASSHPTSSREAFF.

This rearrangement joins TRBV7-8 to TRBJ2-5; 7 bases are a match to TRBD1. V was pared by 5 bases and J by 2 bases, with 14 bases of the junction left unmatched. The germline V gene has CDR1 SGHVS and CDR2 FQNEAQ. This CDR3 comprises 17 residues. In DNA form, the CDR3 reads TGTGCCAGCAGCCCAAGACAGGGCGAGGGGTTACAAGAGACCCAGTACTTC. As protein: CASSPRQGEGLQETQYF.

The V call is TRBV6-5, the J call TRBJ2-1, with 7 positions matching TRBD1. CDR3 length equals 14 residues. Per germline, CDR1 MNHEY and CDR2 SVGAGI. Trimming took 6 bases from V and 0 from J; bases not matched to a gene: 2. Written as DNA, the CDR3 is TGTGCCAGCAGCCGGGACAGCTCCTACAATGAGCAGTTCTTC. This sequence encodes CASSRDSSYNEQFF.

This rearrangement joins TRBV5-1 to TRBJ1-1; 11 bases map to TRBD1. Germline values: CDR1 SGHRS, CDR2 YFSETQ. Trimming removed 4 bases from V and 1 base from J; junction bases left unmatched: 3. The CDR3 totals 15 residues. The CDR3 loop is CASSVDRGQNTEAFF. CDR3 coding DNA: TGCGCCAGCAGCGTGGACAGGGGGCAGAACACTGAAGCTTTCTTT.

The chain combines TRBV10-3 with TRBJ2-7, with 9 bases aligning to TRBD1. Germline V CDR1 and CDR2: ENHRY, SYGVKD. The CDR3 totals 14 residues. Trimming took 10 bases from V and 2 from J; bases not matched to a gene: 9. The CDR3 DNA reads TGTGCCACAGCACCGGACAGGGGTACCTACGAGCAGTACTTC. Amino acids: CATAPDRGTYEQYF.